This TCR beta chain was obtained from a study of technical replicates of blood from a few donors. The ends lost 4 bases at V and 0 bases at J; junction bases unmatched: 8. The CDR3 covers 16 residues. Germline-derived CDR1 and CDR2 are GTSNPN and SVGIG (reference sequence). The method was immunoSEQ multiplex PCR; TCRdb's version includes in-frame clones alone and lacks a portion of them. The sample includes about 93,000 clones, 95% seen only once; the top ten take over 0.2%. The specimen was T cells isolated from PBMCs. The chain carries TRBV30 and TRBJ2-1, with 8 bases fitting TRBD2. The origin of this receptor is a human donor in good health. The CDR3, as DNA: TGTGCCTGGAATAGGGCGGGGGGCAGCTCCTACAATGAGCAGTTCTTC. It encodes CAWNRAGGSSYNEQFF.